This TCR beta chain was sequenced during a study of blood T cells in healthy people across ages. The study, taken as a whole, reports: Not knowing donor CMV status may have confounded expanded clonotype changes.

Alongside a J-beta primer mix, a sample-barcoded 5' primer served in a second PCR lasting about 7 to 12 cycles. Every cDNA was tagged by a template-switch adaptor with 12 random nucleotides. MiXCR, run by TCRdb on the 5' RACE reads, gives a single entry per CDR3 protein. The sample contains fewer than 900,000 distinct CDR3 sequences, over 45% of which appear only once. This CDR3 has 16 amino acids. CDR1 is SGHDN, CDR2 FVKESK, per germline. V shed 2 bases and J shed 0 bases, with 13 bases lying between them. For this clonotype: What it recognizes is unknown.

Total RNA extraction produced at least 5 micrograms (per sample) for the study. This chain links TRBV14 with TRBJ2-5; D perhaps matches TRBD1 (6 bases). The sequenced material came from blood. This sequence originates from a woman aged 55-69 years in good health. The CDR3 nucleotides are TGTGCCAGCAGCCAACCCAGGGGCCCGGACCAAGAGACCCAGTACTTC. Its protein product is CASSQPRGPDQETQYF.